The next 22 T cell receptor beta chains were all read from a single sample in a study of shared T cell receptors in the human thymus. Only in-frame clones appear in the TCRdb table, and some are missing; sequencing was by immunoSEQ multiplex PCR. The sample contains under 700,000 clones, 75% to 80% of which appear only once. These sequences were also reported in another study, on human thymus T cells.

The specimen was thymocytes. The receptors were sampled from a boy younger than two with a congenital heart defect.

The gene calls are TRBV7-2 and TRBJ1-2; no reliable D call. The V and J ends lost 2 bases and 8 bases respectively, with 18 bases between them. Germline-derived CDR1 and CDR2 are SGHTA and FQGNSA. The CDR3 contains 15 residues. As DNA, the CDR3 is TGTGCCAGCAGCTTAAGTGTAGGCCCGGGTAGGGGCTACACCTTC. This translates into CASSLSVGPGRGYTF.

The chain carries TRBV12-5 and TRBJ1-1; a weak D match, TRBD1 (5 bases). This CDR3 has 16 amino acids. Per the germline V gene, CDR1 is LGHNT and CDR2 is FRNRAP. Trimming cost V 0 bases and J 1 base, with 12 bases left between them. CDR3 nucleotide sequence: TGTGCTAGTGGTTTGGTACCGGTACAGGAGAACACTGAAGCTTTCTTT. Its translation is CASGLVPVQENTEAFF.

DNA for the CDR3: TGTGCCAGCAGTGGGTTGGGGGACTGTCTACGTTGTGAGCAGTACTTC. Its protein product is CASSGLGDCLRCEQYF. This chain joins TRBV6-6 and TRBJ2-7; tentatively, D is TRBD2 (6 bases). The CDR3 runs 16 residues. Trimming stripped 5 bases from V and 7 bases from J, with 24 bases between. Germline V CDR1 and CDR2: MNHNY, SVGAGI (reference sequence).

The V gene is TRBV10-3, the J gene TRBJ2-3; 7 nucleotides align to TRBD2. The CDR3 extends over 15 amino acids. V lost 10 bases to trimming and J lost 2 bases; unmatched junction nucleotides: 12. Germline V gene sequence: CDR1 ENHRY, CDR2 SYGVKD. This chain's CDR3 is CATRLADDFTDTQYF. The DNA of the CDR3 is TGTGCCACCCGACTAGCAGACGACTTCACAGATACGCAGTATTTT.

A few counts support this clone. The gene calls are TRBV25-1 and TRBJ2-1; D gene ambiguous. Trimming left V 5 bases short and J 3 bases short, with 5 bases between. The CDR3 has 12 residues. Germline loops: CDR1 MGHDK, CDR2 SYGVNS. As DNA, the CDR3 is TGTGCCAGCAGTCCAGGCTACAATGAGCAGTTCTTC. This gives the protein CASSPGYNEQFF.

This clone was seen more than once but under ten times. This chain links TRBV28 with TRBJ2-7; 9 bases align to TRBD1. CDR1 and CDR2 from the germline V gene are MDHEN and SYDVKM. The V segment lost 5 bases and the J segment 4 bases; nucleotides outside the gene matches: 12. The CDR3 spans 16 residues. The CDR3 sequence is CASSPLGQGPLYEQYF. The CDR3 DNA follows: TGTGCCAGCAGTCCCTTAGGACAGGGGCCTCTGTACGAGCAGTACTTC. The full variable domain, rest sourced from reference TRBV28 and TRBJ2-7, is DVKVTQSSRYLVKRTGEKVFLECVQDMDHENMFWYRQDPGLGLRLIYFSYDVKMKEKGDIPEGYSVSREKKERFSLILESASTNQTSMYLCASSPLGQGPLYEQYFGPGTRLTVT.

The chain couples TRBV2 to TRBJ2-7; D unclear. The CDR3 has 13 residues. Per germline, CDR1 SNHLY and CDR2 FYNNEI. V gave up 2 bases and J gave up 2 bases, with 7 bases separating them. As DNA, the CDR3 is TGTGCCAGCAGTGAACACCTAGCCTACGAGCAGTACTTC. Residues: CASSEHLAYEQYF.

This rearrangement joins TRBV21-1 to TRBJ2-5; the table's D gene call, TRBD2, was not cross checked with the DNA. TRBV21-1 is a recognized pseudogene. The CDR3 has 16 amino acids. The CDR3 sequence: CASSKVPSGSPETQYF. The CDR3 DNA sequence: TGTGCCAGCAGCAAAGTCCCTAGCGGGAGCCCTGAGACCCAGTACTTC.

This chain links TRBV19 with TRBJ2-2; possibly TRBD1 for D (6 bases). Germline CDR1 and CDR2: LNHDA and SQIVND (reference sequence). V lost 6 bases and J 5 bases, leaving 13 bases between the germline ends. CDR3 size: 14 residues. The CDR3, as DNA: TGTGCCAGTAGCACCTTGGACAGTACCGGGGAGCTGTTTTTT. It specifies CASSTLDSTGELFF.

V usage is TRBV27 and J usage is TRBJ2-7, with 10 bases fitting TRBD2. CDR1 is MNHEY, CDR2 SMNVEV, per germline (reference sequence). The CDR3 contains 14 residues. The V and J ends lost 3 bases and 3 bases, in that order; junction bases with no gene match: 2. CDR3 loop: CASSFSSGSYEQYF. CDR3 DNA: TGTGCCAGCAGTTTCTCTAGCGGGAGCTACGAGCAGTACTTC.

This clone was seen only a few times. The genes are TRBV18 and TRBJ2-1; 11 bases fit TRBD2. V shed 3 bases and J 7 bases; nucleotides not matched to a gene: 23. CDR3 length equals 21 residues. Germline CDR1 reads KGHSH; CDR2 reads LQKENI. CDR3 amino acids: CASSPLPGKLAGEGSGNEQFF. The CDR3 region has the DNA TGTGCCAGCTCACCCCTCCCCGGAAAACTAGCGGGAGAAGGTAGTGGGAATGAGCAGTTCTTC.

This clone has a single count. The chain carries TRBV6-5 and TRBJ1-3; 9 bases fit TRBD1. Germline V CDR1 and CDR2: MNHEY, SVGAGI. The ends lost 8 bases at V and 4 bases at J; junction bases unmatched: 9. This CDR3 contains 15 residues. The CDR3 region is CASHPGQGTGNTIYF. In nucleotides, the CDR3 is TGTGCCAGCCACCCGGGACAGGGTACAGGAAACACCATATATTTT.

This chain uses TRBV11-2 with TRBJ2-3; D not resolved. V shed 4 bases and J shed 4 bases, with 9 bases lying between them. CDR3 length: 13 residues. Germline loops: CDR1 SGHAT, CDR2 FQNNGV. CDR3 bases: TGTGCCAGCAGCTCCCAGGTAGCAGATACGCAGTATTTT. Residues: CASSSQVADTQYF.

The chain combines TRBV30 with TRBJ1-5; tentative D call: TRBD1 (5 bases). The CDR3 spans 16 residues. Per the germline V gene, CDR1 is GTSNPN and CDR2 is SVGIG (reference sequence). V was shortened by 5 bases and J by 6 bases, with 23 bases between the two germline ends. The CDR3 nucleotides read TGTGCCTGGGACAATGGTTTTGGGGGGTACGGTCAGCCCCAGCATTTT. This gives the protein CAWDNGFGGYGQPQHF. Full variable domain (remainder filled in from reference TRBV30 and TRBJ1-5): SQTIHQWPATLVQPVGSPLSLECTVEGTSNPNLYWYRQAAGRGLQLLFYSVGIGQISSEVPQNLSASRPQDRQFILSSKKLLLSDSGFYLCAWDNGFGGYGQPQHFGDGTRLSIL.

The chain couples TRBV28 to TRBJ1-2; D possibly corresponds to TRBD1 (6 bases). This CDR3 has 12 residues. Trimming stripped 6 bases from V and 6 bases from J, with 11 bases between. Germline CDR1 is MDHEN and CDR2 is SYDVKM. The CDR3 sequence is CASSMDSDGYTF. DNA for the CDR3: TGTGCCAGCAGCATGGACAGCGATGGCTACACCTTC.

This chain connects TRBV30 to TRBJ2-1; 9 bases are a match to TRBD2. Trimming took 0 bases from V and 8 from J; bases not matched to a gene: 23. The CDR3 runs 20 residues. From germline, CDR1 is GTSNPN and CDR2 SVGIG (reference sequence). CDR3 amino acids: CAWSVYWSGPLAGDIYEQFF. CDR3 sequence (DNA): TGTGCCTGGAGTGTATATTGGTCGGGCCCCTTAGCGGGAGATATCTATGAGCAGTTCTTC.

V and J are TRBV25-1 and TRBJ2-1; TRBD1 agrees at 9 bases. This CDR3 has 13 residues. Germline CDR1 reads MGHDK; CDR2 reads SYGVNS. V dropped 7 bases and J dropped 8; count of bases not matched to a gene: 6. Here the CDR3 reads CASTGTGNHEQFF. The CDR3 coding sequence is TGTGCCAGCACTGGGACAGGGAACCATGAGCAGTTCTTC.

This clone occurred once. V and J are TRBV7-9 and TRBJ2-2, with D tentatively TRBD2 (6 bases). Trimming left V 7 bases short and J 5 bases short, with 17 bases between. The germline CDR1 and CDR2 sequences are SEHNR and FQNEAQ (reference sequence). The CDR3 totals 15 residues. The CDR3 sequence is CASTPWGDRTGELFF. The CDR3 DNA reads as TGTGCCAGCACCCCGTGGGGGGATCGAACCGGGGAGCTGTTTTTT.

V is TRBV19 and J is TRBJ1-1; 7 bases agree with TRBD1. The CDR3 consists of 13 residues. V trimming: 9 bases; J trimming: 1 base; junction bases outside the gene matches: 5. Germline CDR1 is LNHDA and CDR2 is SQIVND (reference sequence). CDR3 coding DNA: TGTGCCAGCCAGGGGGTGGGGAACACTGAAGCTTTCTTT. This codes for CASQGVGNTEAFF.

This clone was seen only a few times. The V and J genes are TRBV5-1 and TRBJ2-1, with 7 bases fitting TRBD1. This CDR3 is built from 16 residues. CDR1 is SGHRS and CDR2 is YFSETQ in the germline V gene. The V and J ends lost 3 bases and 0 bases, in that order; junction bases with no gene match: 6. CDR3 loop: CASSSLDRSSYNEQFF. As DNA, the CDR3 is TGCGCCAGCAGCTCCCTGGACAGGAGCTCCTACAATGAGCAGTTCTTC.

This chain uses TRBV28 with TRBJ2-7; TRBD2 aligns across 7 bases. V was clipped by 5 bases and J by 3 bases; unmatched bases: 13. The CDR3 has 16 residues. The V gene's germline CDR1 is MDHEN and CDR2 SYDVKM. This CDR3 is CASSKRETTNFYEQYF. DNA for the CDR3: TGTGCCAGCAGTAAGCGGGAAACGACAAATTTCTACGAGCAGTACTTC. Supplemented by reference TRBV28 and TRBJ2-7, the full variable domain reads DVKVTQSSRYLVKRTGEKVFLECVQDMDHENMFWYRQDPGLGLRLIYFSYDVKMKEKGDIPEGYSVSREKKERFSLILESASTNQTSMYLCASSKRETTNFYEQYFGPGTRLTVT.

The chain combines TRBV7-3 with TRBJ2-1; unclear D gene. In germline, CDR1 is SGHTA, CDR2 FQGTGA. CDR3 length: 13 residues. V was trimmed by 5 bases and J by 3 bases, leaving 8 bases between them. CDR3 in DNA: TGTGCCAGCAGCAGCACTAACTACAATGAGCAGTTCTTC. Translating gives CASSSTNYNEQFF.